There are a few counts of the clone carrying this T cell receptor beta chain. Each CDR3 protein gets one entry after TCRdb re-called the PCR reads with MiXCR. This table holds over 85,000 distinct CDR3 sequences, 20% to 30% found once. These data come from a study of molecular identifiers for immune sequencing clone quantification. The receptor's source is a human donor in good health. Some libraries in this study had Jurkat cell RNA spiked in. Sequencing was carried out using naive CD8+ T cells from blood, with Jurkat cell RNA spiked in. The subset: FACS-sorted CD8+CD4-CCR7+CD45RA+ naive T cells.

The CDR3 reads CASAPLNNYGEKLFF. CDR3 DNA sequence: TGCGCCAGCGCCCCCTTAAACAACTATGGGGAAAAACTGTTTTTT. The chain recombines TRBV5-1 with TRBJ1-4, with unresolved D. Per germline, CDR1 SGHRS and CDR2 YFSETQ. The germline V and J ends were trimmed by 7 bases and 8 bases, with 21 bases remaining between them. The CDR3 runs to 15 residues.